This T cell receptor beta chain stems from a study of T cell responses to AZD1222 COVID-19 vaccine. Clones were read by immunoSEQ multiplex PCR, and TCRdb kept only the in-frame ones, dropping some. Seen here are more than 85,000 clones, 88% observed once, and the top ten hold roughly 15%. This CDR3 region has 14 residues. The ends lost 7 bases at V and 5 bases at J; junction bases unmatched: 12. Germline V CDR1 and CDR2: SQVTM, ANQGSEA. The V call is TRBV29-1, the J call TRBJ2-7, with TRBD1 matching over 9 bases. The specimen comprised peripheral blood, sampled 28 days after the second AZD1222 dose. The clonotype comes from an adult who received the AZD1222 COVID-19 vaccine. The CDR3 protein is CSGANRGLIDEQYF. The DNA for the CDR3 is TGCAGCGGAGCGAACAGGGGGCTGATCGACGAGCAGTACTTC.